The 19 T cell receptor beta chains reported below all come from one sample, sequenced in a study of CD8+CD57+ T cells in acquired aplastic anemia (dated by TCRdb to about 2018). TCRdb lists the instrument as Illumina HiSeq 2000. Profiling of TCR beta VDJ combinations and CDR3 sequences used genomic DNA as the template. TCRdb trimmed the raw reads at Q25, called clones with MiXCR and kept productive beta chains. Every distinct CDR3 protein forms one entry, paired with its most common genes and DNA. The sample records a few hundred thousand distinct CDR3 sequences, roughly 34% of which are singletons. Less than 0.85% of the sample lies in the top ten. The patients picked for sequencing were ones in whom flow cytometry had shown an expansion of CD8+CD57+ cells. Sequences were obtained from sorted CD4+, CD8+, or CD8+CD57+ T cells (not recorded which) from PBMCs. These receptors all come from a human donor with aplastic anemia.

Remarks on this clonotype: This may be a read error: a much more frequent sequence differs by one nucleotide. The rearrangement joins TRBV7-3 to TRBJ1-1; D unclear. This CDR3 spans 11 amino acids. Germline V gives CDR1 SGHTA, CDR2 FQGTGA. CDR3 DNA: TGTGTCAGCAGCTTATCGGGGGAAGCTTTCTTT. This codes for CVSSLSGEAFF.

A few counts support this clonotype. This chain uses TRBV12-3 or TRBV12-4 with TRBJ1-2; D is possibly TRBD1 (6 bases). The CDR3 is 17 residues long. V lost 6 bases, J lost 3 bases, and 23 bases lay in between. CDR3 sequence reads: CASRVRGNAYEDYGYTF. The CDR3 DNA follows: TGTGCCAGCAGGGTGAGGGGGAACGCGTACGAGGACTATGGCTACACCTTC.

This CDR3 is CASSSGSQGYTF. Here the CDR3 DNA reads TGTGCCAGCAGCTCAGGGAGTCAAGGCTACACCTTC. V usage is TRBV7-2 and J usage is TRBJ1-2; perhaps TRBD1 as D (5 bases). This CDR3 has 12 amino acids. Trimming removed 4 bases at V and 8 bases at J, with 11 bases between. The germline CDR1 and CDR2 sequences are SGHTA and FQGNSA.

In DNA form, the CDR3 reads TGTGCCAGCAGCTTTCTTTTTCGACAGGGTGCCTCTGAAGCTTTCTTT. Its translation: CASSFLFRQGASEAFF. The chain uses TRBV11-2 and TRBJ1-1; 7 nucleotides align to TRBD1. The CDR3 contains 16 residues. Germline CDR1 and CDR2: SGHAT and FQNNGV. V shed 3 bases and J 6 bases; nucleotides not matched to a gene: 13.

The chain is built from TRBV27 and TRBJ2-5, with TRBD1 matching over 9 bases. Germline assignment: CDR1 MNHEY and CDR2 SMNVEV (reference sequence). V lost 5 bases to trimming and J lost 4 bases; unmatched junction nucleotides: 8. CDR3 length equals 15 residues. Here the CDR3 reads CASSPYRTGVETQYF. In DNA, the CDR3 is TGTGCCAGCAGTCCATACCGGACAGGGGTAGAGACCCAGTACTTC.

Concerning this clonotype itself: This clone may be a read error of a much larger clone one base away. This sequence joins TRBV2 and TRBJ2-5; 11 positions match TRBD2. Germline V CDR1 and CDR2: SNHLY, FYNNEI. CDR3 size: 15 residues. V trimming: 6 bases; J trimming: 4 bases; junction bases outside the gene matches: 7. Here the CDR3 reads CASRDGTSGRETQYF. The CDR3 nucleotides read TGTGCCAGCAGAGACGGGACTAGCGGCCGAGAGACCCAGTACTTC.

In its sample, this clonotype was seen many times. DNA of the CDR3: TGTGCCACCAGTGATACCAGGGGGAATCAGCCCCAGCATTTT. Its protein product is CATSDTRGNQPQHF. The rearrangement uses TRBV24-1 and TRBJ1-5, with 7 bases matching TRBD1. There are 14 residues in the CDR3. Trimming cost V 3 bases and J 4 bases; bases outside gene matches: 2. Germline V CDR1 and CDR2: KGHDR, SFDVKD.

This clonotype has a count of ten or more. The chain carries TRBV5-1 and TRBJ2-7; 11 bases match TRBD1. Germline CDR1 is SGHRS and CDR2 is YFSETQ. The junction had 4 bases not matched to a gene; V was cut back by 3 bases and J by 5 bases. The CDR3 runs to 14 residues. Here the CDR3 reads CASSYGDRGNEQYF. CDR3 in DNA: TGCGCCAGCAGCTACGGGGACAGGGGGAACGAGCAGTACTTC. Full variable domain (outside the CDR3, taken from reference TRBV5-1 and TRBJ2-7): KAGVTQTPRYLIKTRGQQVTLSCSPISGHRSVSWYQQTPGQGLQFLFEYFSETQRNKGNFPGRFSGRQFSNSRSEMNVSTLELGDSALYLCASSYGDRGNEQYFGPGTRLTVT.

This chain links TRBV19 with TRBJ2-7, with a possible D match to TRBD1 (6 bases). Trimming pared 2 bases from V and 1 base from J, leaving 9 bases between. This CDR3 comprises 14 residues. CDR1 and CDR2 (germline): LNHDA, SQIVND (reference sequence). The CDR3 region has the DNA TGTGCCAGTAGTATACAACAGGGTTCCTACGAGCAGTACTTC. Protein: CASSIQQGSYEQYF. The full variable domain, rest sourced from reference TRBV19 and TRBJ2-7, is DGGITQSPKYLFRKEGQNVTLSCEQNLNHDAMYWYRQDPGQGLRLIYYSQIVNDFQKGDIAEGYSVSREKKESFPLTVTSAQKNPTAFYLCASSIQQGSYEQYFGPGTRLTVT.

The chain carries TRBV9 and TRBJ1-2; 7 bases are shared with TRBD1. CDR3 length: 13 residues. Looked up from germline, CDR1 is SGDLS and CDR2 is YYNGEE. V trimming: 3 bases; J trimming: 12 bases; junction bases outside the gene matches: 11. The CDR3 bases are TGTGCCAGCAGCGCCCGACAGGGAACGGCCAACACCTTC. It encodes CASSARQGTANTF.

This clonotype was found a few times. With a much larger clone just one base away, this may be a read error. The V gene is TRBV12-3 or TRBV12-4, the J gene TRBJ2-1; 10 bases align to TRBD2. This CDR3 is 15 amino acids long. V lost 10 bases and J lost 6; bases outside the gene matches: 12. As DNA, the CDR3 is TGTGCCACGAGCGGGGGGGTTTTGCGTTCCAATGAGCAGTTCTTC. Translated: CATSGGVLRSNEQFF.

The chain employs TRBV10-3 and TRBJ2-5; D is unclear. Between the trimmed V and J ends, which lost 4 bases and 5 bases, there was a span of 5 bases. Germline CDR1 reads ENHRY; CDR2 reads SYGVKD. The CDR3 runs 11 residues. The CDR3 here is CAISGPETQYF. Written as DNA, the CDR3 is TGTGCCATCAGTGGGCCGGAGACCCAGTACTTC.

This clonotype was recorded a few times. This rearrangement joins TRBV20-1 to TRBJ2-3; 8 bases align to TRBD2. The V gene end was trimmed by 0 bases and the J gene end by 0 bases; junction bases not matched to a gene: 11. The CDR3 totals 18 residues. Germline lookup yields CDR1 DFQATT and CDR2 SNEGSKA (reference sequence). The CDR3 loop is CSARDIAGRSSSTDTQYF. Here the CDR3 DNA reads TGCAGTGCTAGAGATATAGCGGGACGTTCCTCTAGCACAGATACGCAGTATTTT.

The rearrangement links TRBV19 to TRBJ1-1, with D maybe TRBD1 (5 bases). Per germline, CDR1 LNHDA and CDR2 SQIVND (reference sequence). The CDR3 is 13 amino acids. V was shortened by 6 bases and J by 3 bases, with 11 bases between the two germline ends. The CDR3 bases are TGTGCCAGTAGCCCTAGCAGGGACACTGAAGCTTTCTTT. Its protein is CASSPSRDTEAFF.

This clonotype was seen ten or more times. The DNA of the CDR3 is TGTGCCAGCAGTGAATACGGCCTAGGACTGAGCTCCTACGAGCAGTACTTC. Translation gives CASSEYGLGLSSYEQYF. This chain links TRBV25-1 with TRBJ2-7; a possible D gene is TRBD2 (5 bases). Germline CDR1 and CDR2: MGHDK and SYGVNS. V lost 0 bases to trimming and J lost 0 bases, with 15 bases between them. CDR3 length: 17 amino acids.

The chain employs TRBV4-2 and TRBJ2-1, with TRBD2 identical over 10 bases. The CDR3 loop spans 15 amino acids. CDR1 is LGHNA and CDR2 is YNFKEQ in the germline V gene. The V and J ends lost 8 bases and 3 bases, in that order; junction bases with no gene match: 7. The CDR3 DNA reads TGTGCCAGCTCACCTAGCGGGGGCGGCTACAATGAGCAGTTCTTC. Translation gives CASSPSGGGYNEQFF.

J is TRBJ2-5 and V is TRBV14; D is uncertain. V was trimmed by 2 bases and J by 3 bases, leaving 16 bases between them. The CDR3 length is 16 residues. From germline, CDR1 is SGHDN and CDR2 FVKESK. The CDR3: CASSQPIGRLKETQYF. The CDR3, as DNA: TGTGCCAGCAGCCAACCGATTGGCAGACTGAAAGAGACCCAGTACTTC.

This clonotype came up a few times. The chain is built from TRBV5-1 and TRBJ2-7; no clear D gene. Germline CDR1 SGHRS, CDR2 YFSETQ. V lost 5 bases and J lost 5, with 20 bases in between. There are 15 residues in the CDR3. CDR3 amino acids: CASRSGSGVVDEQYF. In DNA, the CDR3 is TGCGCCAGCAGATCTGGGTCCGGTGTAGTCGACGAGCAGTACTTC.

This clonotype was seen more than once but under ten times. The rearrangement uses TRBV11-2 and TRBJ1-6; D possibly corresponds to TRBD1 (6 bases). The germline V and J ends were trimmed by 4 bases and 6 bases, with 16 bases remaining between them. The CDR3 contains 16 residues. Germline CDR1 is SGHAT and CDR2 is FQNNGV. The CDR3 region is CASSSIARGINSPLHF. Written as DNA, the CDR3 is TGTGCCAGCAGCTCGATTGCCAGGGGTATTAATTCACCCCTCCACTTT.